Below, one T cell receptor beta chain is given with its context. Naive CD8 cells comprised CD45RO-negative, CCR7-positively selected cells, excluding terminally differentiated effector memory CD45RA+ cells. The data originate from a study of shared clonotypes between healthy human individuals. Study-level information: CD4 naive cells filled three plates per donor, CD4 memory three, CD8 naive two and CD8 memory one.

The CDR3 extends over 17 amino acids. In germline, CDR1 is SGDLS, CDR2 YYNGEE. Trimming removed 2 bases from V and 3 bases from J, with 17 bases in between. TCRdb's table, derived via immunoSEQ multiplex PCR, lists solely in-frame clones and lacks some. The table lists about 2 million clones, about 95% of them singletons, with about 1.1% in the top ten. The rearrangement joins TRBV9 to TRBJ2-2, with D possibly being TRBD2 (6 bases). The source of this sequence is a man aged 18 to 35 in good health. The sequenced sample was naive CD8+ T cells sorted from blood. CDR3 sequence (DNA): TGTGCCAGCAGCGTCGACCTCGGGCGGGGAGACACCGGGGAGCTGTTTTTT. Its translation: CASSVDLGRGDTGELFF. Full variable domain (rest looked up from reference TRBV9 and TRBJ2-2): DSGVTQTPKHLITATGQRVTLRCSPRSGDLSVYWYQQSLDQGLQFLIQYYNGEERAKGNILERFSAQQFPDLHSELNLSSLELGDSALYFCASSVDLGRGDTGELFFGEGSRLTVL.